This TCR beta chain stems from a study of cytomegalovirus exposure and HLA in healthy donors (dated by TCRdb to about 2017). Concerning the study at large: An earlier analysis of a few hundred of the donors reported under 300 Gb of sequence data and about 120 million unique TCR beta sequences obtained from approximately 180 million T cells. In an earlier analysis of 587 of the donors, high-throughput TCR beta sequencing was used to judge whether each TCR beta V gene segment behaved as functional or pseudogenic. Using immunosequencing, the study profiled T cell repertoires from approximately 700 subjects and related those repertoires to cytomegalovirus serostatus. To predict cytomegalovirus infection status, the study brought together high-throughput TCR immunosequencing, statistical association of individual TCRs with disease status, and machine learning. In the later analysis, no new phenotypic data were used to find candidate immune exposures; instead, reliance was placed on TCR beta sequences and their occurrence across donors. Donor age, sex, ethnicity and CMV serostatus were collected together with the repertoire data. The study aimed to test whether signatures of past pathogen exposure could be identified by cataloging public T cell receptors. Genome-wide SNP genotypes for about 65% of the roughly 670 donors were used in a later genetic analysis, which treated that subset as a discovery cohort. Every discovery cohort repertoire had been produced on one sequencing platform. Of the roughly 400 genotyped donors, 65% to 90% fell in the genetic ancestry cluster associated with self-reported Caucasian donors. Both class I and class II loci were covered by HLA typing, at four-digit resolution. Along with the 666-subject first cohort, a separate validation cohort of roughly 110 different subjects was used. Roughly 320 gigabases of sequencing data and around 85 million unique TCR sequences made up an early release that covered roughly 670 HLA-typed donors. A later analysis re-examined previously published TCR beta repertoires from about 700 donors and added high-resolution HLA genotyping to investigate patterns of TCR occurrence. Among about 400 genotyped donors of the cohort, an average of approximately 220,000 unique TCR beta nucleotide sequences was sequenced per donor, of which about 20% were non-productive. A handful of DR-DQ haplotypes were handled as single units for association and clustering because linkage in the cohort was strong. The number of donors typed differed by locus, with about 629-630 for A, B, C, DRB1 and DQB1, roughly 520 for DQA1, about 610 for DPA1, and over 400 for DPB1. Findings and caveats that apply to the study as a whole: According to a later genetic analysis, donors in an Asian-associated ancestry cluster had fewer N-insertions in productive TCRs than the approximately 690-donor mean. A later analysis found that HLA-associated TCR beta chains were more clonally expanded and had lower generation probabilities than equally common non-associated chains. It was suggested by the authors that the approach could potentially be generalized to other disease states and immunological phenotypes. When HLA alleles, especially DR and DQ, strongly co-occurred, TCR associations were difficult to assign to individual alleles. Because HLA typing was missing for some donors at each locus, association tests included only the typed subset. In an earlier analysis of 587 of the donors, most TCR beta V segments were observed in productive rearrangements about 90% or about 30% of the time, broadly matching IMGT annotations. A total of 150 to 200 TCR beta chains were listed by the study as associated with cytomegalovirus. The classifier was reported to diagnose cytomegalovirus status with high specificity and sensitivity in both the original and validation cohorts. A later analysis associated approximately 17,000 TCR beta sequences with specific HLA alleles at a false discovery rate of 0.05. A cluster of highly shared sequence variants was judged likely to be a technical artifact of the sequencing pipeline. Linkage disequilibrium might explain the correlated functional status among segregating V segments, but an unknown experimental factor could not be excluded. A further reported finding was that TCR beta sequences accurately predicted the HLA-A and HLA-B alleles for most subjects in the first cohort. In this cohort, only TCR beta chains were sequenced, and detectable features were limited by the absence of alpha or paired-chain data. Most TCR sequences were seen in very few donors, while some public TCRs were found in many individuals. Several of the top co-occurrence clusters appeared to be linked to parvovirus B19, influenza, CMV and Epstein-Barr virus, according to a later analysis. In a later genetic analysis, a missense DCLRE1C variant was associated with V-gene and J-gene trimming of TCR beta chains, and the association was replicated in an independent cohort. In a later analysis, TCR association rates were found to vary across HLA loci, with the most associated TCRs seen for DRB1 alleles and the fewest for HLA-C alleles. Sequencing depth was assumed to be roughly uniform across donors in the presence/absence analyses, though that assumption may not hold. Most CMV-associated TCR beta chains appeared to be HLA-restricted in a later analysis, and the HLA associations seemed to be driven largely by CMV exposure. Immune exposure information for the cohort was limited to CMV serostatus. In vitro tests confirmed that a few of the cytomegalovirus-associated TCR beta chains recognize cytomegalovirus antigens. The 87-base-pair reads could not distinguish some IMGT-functional V segments, including TRBV6-2 and TRBV6-3, so those segments were excluded. The earlier analysis of a few hundred of the donors excluded over 15 rarely observed V segments, including chromosome 9 orphons, because counts were too low.

The cohort was made up of roughly 670 healthy bone marrow donors. Cohort members were all nominally healthy when sampled, although unrecorded immune exposures were likely present. The donor tested CMV seronegative, placing the donor among the 350 to 400 seronegative members of the cohort. A peripheral blood sample was collected from each donor, and TCR beta sequencing was performed on peripheral blood mononuclear cells. Genomic DNA was extracted from the blood cell samples with the Qiagen DNeasy Blood Extraction Kit. The CDR3 spans 14 residues, from the cysteine through the phenylalanine. The only DNA kept is the CDR3, 42 bases in frame from the first base. Library construction relied on the immunoSEQ multiplex PCR assay. A mixture of 60 forward primers for TCR Vbeta segments and 13 reverse primers for TCR Jbeta segments was used in the multiplex PCR. The CDR3 region of rearranged TCR beta genes was amplified from genomic DNA with a multiplex PCR assay. The amplified TCR beta libraries were sequenced on the Illumina HiSeq System as 87-base-pair reads. As for the authors' bioinformatics: A later analysis counted 75 million to 100 million unique TCR beta chains across the 600 to 850 repertoires, and around 9.9 million of these chains were shared by at least two donors. To remove PCR and sequencing errors, raw reads were error-corrected and collapsed into unique sequences using a nearest-neighbor algorithm that merged closely related sequences. Alignment of CDR3 sequences to IMGT reference sequences was used to assign V, D and J gene segments. For a sequence to be retained, a match of at least six nucleotides to both a V gene segment and a J gene segment was required. A rearrangement was called productive if the CDR3 had no stop codons and remained in frame with V and J, and every other rearrangement was called non-productive. Following IMGT convention, CDR3 was defined as the stretch from the second conserved V-encoded cysteine up to the conserved J-encoded phenylalanine. The earlier analysis of approximately 590 of the donors excluded any sequence lacking an unambiguous match to a single V gene segment. In an earlier analysis of about 590 of the donors, a V segment was called functional when productive rearrangements were above 56.7%, and segregating when the standard deviation between donors exceeded 5%. A statistical classification framework was built to diagnose cytomegalovirus status from the catalog of TCR beta chain sequences. V and J gene assignment, in a later analysis, came from comparing TCR nucleotide sequences with IMGT/GENE-DB human TR gene sequences. Using the TCRdist pipeline, a later analysis assigned CDR3 sequences along with most-parsimonious VDJ recombination scenarios. A later analysis defined each TCR beta chain by its CDR3 amino acid sequence plus V-gene family, and excluded reads lacking a unique V-gene family. In a later analysis, around 600 highly shared, low-generation-probability nucleotide sequences were removed to address suspected cross-contamination and a sequencing artifact. For each public chain, a later analysis derived a clonal expansion index from normalized ranks of inferred template counts within each repertoire. Generation probabilities in a later analysis came from a VDJ recombination model fitted to out-of-frame rearrangements, and those results were checked against IGoR. A later analysis scored TCR-TCR, TCR-HLA and TCR-CMV co-occurrence with hypergeometric tests, applying a repertoire-size bias correction to TCR pairs. To estimate false discovery rates, a later analysis permuted the HLA or CMV assignments 20 times. In a later analysis, co-occurring TCRs were grouped using DBSCAN, and TCRdist sequence similarity was added for clustering within HLA-allele-positive subsets. Co-occurrence clustering excluded repertoires with fewer than 30,000 or more than 120,000 public chains, plus five with anomalous nucleotide sharing. TCRdb mirrors the immuneACCESS table, restricted to in-frame sequences. Some clones are absent from its copies; in checked studies, under half trace to an unresolved V gene, and the reason for the others is unknown. V, J and clone size were drawn from that table, and D and trimming were deduced from the DNA. The sample table contains around 150,000 clones; only one count was recorded for 68% of them. Of the sample, roughly 1.5% falls within the top ten clones.

As concerns this clone: No antigen is known for it. No quality values exist for individual bases; no much larger clone is one base distant.

The clonotype comes from a man aged 45-60 years in good health and CMV-seronegative. Sequenced material: PBMCs. Rearrangement joined TRBV1 to TRBJ1-1; the table's D call TRBD1 went unverified against the DNA. TRBV1 is described as a pseudogene. This receptor has the CDR3 CTSSQETGDTEAFF. The sequenced DNA: TGCACCAGCAGCCAGGAGACAGGGGACACTGAAGCTTTCTTT.